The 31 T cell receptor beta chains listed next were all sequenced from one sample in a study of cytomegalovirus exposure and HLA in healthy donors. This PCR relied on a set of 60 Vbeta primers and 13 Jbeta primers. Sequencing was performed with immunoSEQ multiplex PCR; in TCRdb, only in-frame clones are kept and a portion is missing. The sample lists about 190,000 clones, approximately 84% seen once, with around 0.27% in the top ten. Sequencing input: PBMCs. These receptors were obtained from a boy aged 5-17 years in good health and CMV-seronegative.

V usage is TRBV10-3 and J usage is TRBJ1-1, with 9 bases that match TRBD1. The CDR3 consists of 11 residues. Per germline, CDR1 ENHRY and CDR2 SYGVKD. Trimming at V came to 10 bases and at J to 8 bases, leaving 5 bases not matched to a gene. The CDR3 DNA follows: TGTGCCACGACAGGGGGGTTGGAAGCTTTCTTT. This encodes CATTGGLEAFF.

The CDR3 DNA reads TGTGCTAGTGGTCACCTCGAAGATAGCTCCTACGAGCAGTACTTC. Residues: CASGHLEDSSYEQYF. V is TRBV12-5 and J is TRBJ2-7; D gene ambiguous. V lost 5 bases and J 0 bases, leaving 14 bases between the germline ends. Germline CDR1 is LGHNT and CDR2 is FRNRAP. The CDR3 is 15 residues long.

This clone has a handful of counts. CDR3 sequence (DNA): TGTGCCAGCAGTTACTCATCGGTCACCGGGGAGCTGTTTTTT. Translated: CASSYSSVTGELFF. The rearrangement joins TRBV6-5 to TRBJ2-2; no clear D gene. Germline assignment: CDR1 MNHEY and CDR2 SVGAGI. V dropped 0 bases and J dropped 4 bases, with 6 bases sitting between them. The CDR3 sequence is 14 residues long.

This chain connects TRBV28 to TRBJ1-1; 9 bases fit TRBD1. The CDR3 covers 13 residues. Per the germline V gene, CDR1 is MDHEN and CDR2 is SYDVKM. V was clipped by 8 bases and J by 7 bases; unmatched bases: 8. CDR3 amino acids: CASGVQGAREAFF. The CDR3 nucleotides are TGTGCCAGCGGGGTACAGGGGGCGCGTGAAGCTTTCTTT.

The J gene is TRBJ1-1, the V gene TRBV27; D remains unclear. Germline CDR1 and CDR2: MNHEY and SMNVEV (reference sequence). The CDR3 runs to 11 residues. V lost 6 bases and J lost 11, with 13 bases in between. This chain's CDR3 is CASRNGVRAFF. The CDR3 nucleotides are TGTGCCAGCAGAAACGGGGTGCGTGCTTTCTTT.

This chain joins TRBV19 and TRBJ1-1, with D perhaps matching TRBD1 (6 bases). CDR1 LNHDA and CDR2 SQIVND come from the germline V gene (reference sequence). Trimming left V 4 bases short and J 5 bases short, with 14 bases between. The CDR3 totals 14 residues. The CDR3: CASSRAGAGTEAFF. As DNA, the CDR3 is TGTGCCAGTAGTAGGGCAGGGGCCGGGACTGAAGCTTTCTTT.

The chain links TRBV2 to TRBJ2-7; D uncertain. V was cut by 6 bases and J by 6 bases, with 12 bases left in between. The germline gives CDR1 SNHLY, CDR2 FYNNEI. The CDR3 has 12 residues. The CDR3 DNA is TGTGCCAGCAGCTACCCTGTTGGCGAGCAGTACTTC. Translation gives CASSYPVGEQYF.

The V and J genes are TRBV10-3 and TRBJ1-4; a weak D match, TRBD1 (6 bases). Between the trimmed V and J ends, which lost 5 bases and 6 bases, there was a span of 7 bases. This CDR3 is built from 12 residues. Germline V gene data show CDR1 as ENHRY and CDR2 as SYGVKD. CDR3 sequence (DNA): TGTGCCATCAGTAACAGGGATGAAAAACTGTTTTTT. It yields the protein CAISNRDEKLFF.

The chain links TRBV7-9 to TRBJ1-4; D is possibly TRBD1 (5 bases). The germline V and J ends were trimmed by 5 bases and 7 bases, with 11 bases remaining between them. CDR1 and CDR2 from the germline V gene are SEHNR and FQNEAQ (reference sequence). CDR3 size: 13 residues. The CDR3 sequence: CASSDSTSEKLFF. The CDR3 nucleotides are TGTGCCAGCAGCGACAGTACTTCTGAAAAACTGTTTTTT.

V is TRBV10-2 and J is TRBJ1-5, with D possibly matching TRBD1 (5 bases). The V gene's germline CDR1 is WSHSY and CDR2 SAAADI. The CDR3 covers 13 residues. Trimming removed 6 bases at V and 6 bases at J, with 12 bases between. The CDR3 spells CASRLVGAQPQHF. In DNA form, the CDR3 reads TGCGCCAGCAGGTTGGTTGGGGCTCAGCCCCAGCATTTT.

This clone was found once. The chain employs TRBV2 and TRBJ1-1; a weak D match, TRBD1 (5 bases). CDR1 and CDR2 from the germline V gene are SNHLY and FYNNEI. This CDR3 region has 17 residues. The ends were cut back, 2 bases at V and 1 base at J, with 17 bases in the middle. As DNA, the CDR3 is TGTGCCAGCAGTGAAAGGGGCAGGGTAATTGGGAACACTGAAGCTTTCTTT. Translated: CASSERGRVIGNTEAFF.

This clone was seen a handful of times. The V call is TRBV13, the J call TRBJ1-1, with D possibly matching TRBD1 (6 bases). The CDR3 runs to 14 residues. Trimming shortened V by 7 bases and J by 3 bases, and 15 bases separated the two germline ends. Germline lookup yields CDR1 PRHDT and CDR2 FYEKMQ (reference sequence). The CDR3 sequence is CASIKGGGYTEAFF. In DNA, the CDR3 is TGTGCCAGCATTAAAGGGGGGGGTTACACTGAAGCTTTCTTT.

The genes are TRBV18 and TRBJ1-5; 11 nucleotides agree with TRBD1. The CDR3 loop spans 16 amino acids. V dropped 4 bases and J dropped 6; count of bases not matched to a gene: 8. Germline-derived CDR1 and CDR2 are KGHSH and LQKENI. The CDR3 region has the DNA TGTGCCAGCTCACGCGGGACAGGGGGGGGCGGTCAGCCCCAGCATTTT. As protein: CASSRGTGGGGQPQHF.

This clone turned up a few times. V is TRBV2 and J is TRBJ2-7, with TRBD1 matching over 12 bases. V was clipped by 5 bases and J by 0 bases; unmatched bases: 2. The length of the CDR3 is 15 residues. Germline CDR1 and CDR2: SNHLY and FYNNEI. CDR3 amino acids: CASSKGQGASYEQYF. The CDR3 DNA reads TGTGCCAGCAGTAAGGGACAGGGGGCCTCCTACGAGCAGTACTTC. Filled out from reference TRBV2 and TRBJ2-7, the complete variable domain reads EPEVTQTPSHQVTQMGQEVILRCVPISNHLYFYWYRQILGQKVEFLVSFYNNEISEKSEIFDDQFSVERPDGSNFTLKIRSTKLEDSAMYFCASSKGQGASYEQYFGPGTRLTVT.

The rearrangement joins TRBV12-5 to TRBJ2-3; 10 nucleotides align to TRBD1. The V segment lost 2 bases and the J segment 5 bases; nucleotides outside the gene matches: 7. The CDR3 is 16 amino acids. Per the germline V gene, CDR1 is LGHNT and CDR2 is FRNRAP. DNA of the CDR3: TGTGCTAGTGGTTTGTCGACCGGGACAGGGGTAGATACGCAGTATTTT. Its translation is CASGLSTGTGVDTQYF.

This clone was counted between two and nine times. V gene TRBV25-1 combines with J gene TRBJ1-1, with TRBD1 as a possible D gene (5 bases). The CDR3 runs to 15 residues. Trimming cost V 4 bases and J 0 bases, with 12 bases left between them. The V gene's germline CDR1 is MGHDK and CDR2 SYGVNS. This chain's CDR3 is CASSGPGLMNTEAFF. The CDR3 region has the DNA TGTGCCAGCAGTGGACCGGGACTGATGAACACTGAAGCTTTCTTT.

The CDR3 nucleotides are TGTGCCAGCAGCGACGGGGGGACCTATAGCAATCAGCCCCAGCATTTT. This encodes CASSDGGTYSNQPQHF. The chain is built from TRBV9 and TRBJ1-5; a possible D gene is TRBD1 (5 bases). This CDR3 region has 16 residues. Deletions cut 3 bases from V and 0 bases from J, with 13 bases between. Looked up from germline, CDR1 is SGDLS and CDR2 is YYNGEE.

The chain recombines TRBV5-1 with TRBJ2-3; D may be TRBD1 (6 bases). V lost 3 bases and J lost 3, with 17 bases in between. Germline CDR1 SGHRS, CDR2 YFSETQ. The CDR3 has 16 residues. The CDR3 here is CASSWDIKELTDTQYF. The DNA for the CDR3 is TGCGCCAGCAGCTGGGACATAAAAGAACTTACAGATACGCAGTATTTT.

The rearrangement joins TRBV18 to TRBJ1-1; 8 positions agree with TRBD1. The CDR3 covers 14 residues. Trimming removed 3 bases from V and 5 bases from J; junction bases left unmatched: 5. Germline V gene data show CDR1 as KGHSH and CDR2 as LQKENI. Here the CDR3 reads CASSPRGRRTEAFF. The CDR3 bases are TGTGCCAGCTCACCCAGGGGGCGTCGGACTGAAGCTTTCTTT.

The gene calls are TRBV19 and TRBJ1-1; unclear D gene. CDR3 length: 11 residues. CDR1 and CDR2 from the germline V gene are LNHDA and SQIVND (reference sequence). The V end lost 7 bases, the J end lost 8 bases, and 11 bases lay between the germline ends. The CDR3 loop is CASMGGFEAFF. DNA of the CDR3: TGTGCCAGTATGGGAGGTTTCGAAGCTTTCTTT.

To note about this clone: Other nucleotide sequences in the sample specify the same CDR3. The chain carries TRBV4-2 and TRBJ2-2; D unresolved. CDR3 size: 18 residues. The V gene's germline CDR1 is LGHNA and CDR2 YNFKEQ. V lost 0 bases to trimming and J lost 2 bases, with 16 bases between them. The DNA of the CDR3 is TGTGCCAGCAGCCAAGATGTTCTATTAGAACTTAACACCGGGGAGCTGTTTTTT. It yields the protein CASSQDVLLELNTGELFF.

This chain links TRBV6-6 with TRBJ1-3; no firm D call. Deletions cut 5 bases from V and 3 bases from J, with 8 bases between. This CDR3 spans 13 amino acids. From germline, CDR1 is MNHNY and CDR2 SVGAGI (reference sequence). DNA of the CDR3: TGTGCCAGCAGTAGTGGCCTTGGAAACACCATATATTTT. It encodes CASSSGLGNTIYF.

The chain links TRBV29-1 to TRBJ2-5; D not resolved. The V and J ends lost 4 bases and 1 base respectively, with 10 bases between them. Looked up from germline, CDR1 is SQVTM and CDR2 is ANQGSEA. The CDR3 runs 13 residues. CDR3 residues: CSVVDWIQETQYF. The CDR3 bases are TGCAGCGTTGTTGACTGGATCCAAGAGACCCAGTACTTC.

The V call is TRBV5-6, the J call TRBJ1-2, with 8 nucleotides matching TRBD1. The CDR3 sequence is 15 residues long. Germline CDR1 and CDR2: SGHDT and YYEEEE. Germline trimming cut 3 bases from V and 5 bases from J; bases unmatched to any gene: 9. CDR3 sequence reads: CASSSEPRGRYGYTF. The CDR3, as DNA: TGTGCCAGCAGCTCGGAACCCAGGGGGCGGTATGGCTACACCTTC.

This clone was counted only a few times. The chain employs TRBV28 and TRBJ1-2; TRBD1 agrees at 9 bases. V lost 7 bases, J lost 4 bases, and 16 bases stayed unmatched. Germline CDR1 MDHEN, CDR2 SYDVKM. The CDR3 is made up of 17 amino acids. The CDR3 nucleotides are TGTGCCAGCAAAGAGATGTTCGAACAGGGGGCCCCCTATGGCTACACCTTC. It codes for CASKEMFEQGAPYGYTF.

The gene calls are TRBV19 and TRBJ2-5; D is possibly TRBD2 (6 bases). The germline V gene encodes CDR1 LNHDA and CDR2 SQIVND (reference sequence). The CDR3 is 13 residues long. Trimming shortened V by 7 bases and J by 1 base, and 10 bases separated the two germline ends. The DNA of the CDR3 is TGTGCCAGTAATGGGGGGAGCCAAGAGACCCAGTACTTC. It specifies CASNGGSQETQYF.

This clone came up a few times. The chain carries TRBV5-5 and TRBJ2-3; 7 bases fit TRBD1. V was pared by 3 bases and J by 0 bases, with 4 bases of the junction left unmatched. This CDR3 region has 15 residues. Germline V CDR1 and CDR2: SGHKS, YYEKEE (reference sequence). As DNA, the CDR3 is TGTGCCAGCAGCTCCCGGACAGGTAGCACAGATACGCAGTATTTT. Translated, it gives CASSSRTGSTDTQYF. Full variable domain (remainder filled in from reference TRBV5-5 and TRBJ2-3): DAGVTQSPTHLIKTRGQQVTLRCSPISGHKSVSWYQQVLGQGPQFIFQYYEKEERGRGNFPDRFSARQFPNYSSELNVNALLLGDSALYLCASSSRTGSTDTQYFGPGTRLTVL.

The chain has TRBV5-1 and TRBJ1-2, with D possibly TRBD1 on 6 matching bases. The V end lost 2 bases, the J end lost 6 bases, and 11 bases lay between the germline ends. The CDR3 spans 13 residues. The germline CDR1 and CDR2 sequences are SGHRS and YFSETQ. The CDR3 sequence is CASSFRGEDGYTF. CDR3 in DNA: TGCGCCAGCAGCTTCAGGGGAGAGGATGGCTACACCTTC. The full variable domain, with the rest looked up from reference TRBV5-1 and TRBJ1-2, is KAGVTQTPRYLIKTRGQQVTLSCSPISGHRSVSWYQQTPGQGLQFLFEYFSETQRNKGNFPGRFSGRQFSNSRSEMNVSTLELGDSALYLCASSFRGEDGYTFGSGTRLTVV.

The CDR3 nucleotides are TGTGCCAGCAGTGATTGGGCAGGGGCAGGTAGCAATCAGCCCCAGCATTTT. It is translated as CASSDWAGAGSNQPQHF. The chain recombines TRBV6-1 with TRBJ1-5; D is possibly TRBD1 (6 bases). Per germline, CDR1 MNHNS and CDR2 SASEGT. Trimming took off 3 bases at V and 0 bases at J, with 15 bases between the two ends. This CDR3 contains 17 residues.

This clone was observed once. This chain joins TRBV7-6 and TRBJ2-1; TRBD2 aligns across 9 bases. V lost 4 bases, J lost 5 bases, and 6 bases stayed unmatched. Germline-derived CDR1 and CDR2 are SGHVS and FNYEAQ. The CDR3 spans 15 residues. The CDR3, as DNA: TGTGCCAGCAGCTCGACTAGCGGCTCGAACAATGAGCAGTTCTTC. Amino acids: CASSSTSGSNNEQFF.

This chain's CDR3 is CASSYLQGDGYTF. The CDR3 DNA is TGTGCCAGCAGTTACCTACAGGGTGATGGCTACACCTTC. This rearrangement joins TRBV6-5 to TRBJ1-2; tentative D call: TRBD1 (6 bases). The CDR3 sequence is 13 residues long. Germline V CDR1 and CDR2: MNHEY, SVGAGI. Trimming took 2 bases from V and 6 from J, leaving 10 bases between them.